The clone carrying this TCR beta chain was counted ten times or more. V lost 5 bases and J lost 3, with 13 bases in between. This CDR3 has 15 residues. Germline CDR1 SNHLY, CDR2 FYNNEI. This record comes from a study of T cells of healthy individuals. Each CDR3 protein is one row after TCRdb ran MiXCR on the 5' RACE reads. The table shows 60,000 to 75,000 distinct CDR3 sequences, with 15% to 20% occurring only once. This receptor was taken from a human donor in good health. The chain uses TRBV2 and TRBJ1-4, with a weak D call TRBD1 (6 bases). DNA for the CDR3: TGTGCCAGCAGTCCCGACGGACAGTCTAATGAAAAACTGTTTTTT. Translated, it gives CASSPDGQSNEKLFF.